This is a list of T cell receptor beta chains from one sample in a study of blood T cell repertoires in COVID-19. Measured with immunoSEQ multiplex PCR; TCRdb has only the in-frame clones, and not every one. The sample lists about 200,000 clones, around 86% occurring once. Sequenced sample: peripheral blood. These receptors originate from a man aged 60-69 years with acute or convalescent COVID-19. Both conserved end residues are part of each CDR3. Fields, in order: D gene, V gene, J gene, clone size, CDR3 protein, CDR3 DNA. A D gene is named only where the DNA matches it firmly. Some rows mark clone size as missing; the rest say once, few, many or name a class of expanded clone.

>-|TRBV19|TRBJ1-4|-
CASSQGVVNEKLFF
TGTGCCAGTAGTCAAGGGGTGGTTAATGAAAAACTGTTTTTT
>-|TRBV5-8|TRBJ1-3|-
CASSLEARLASGNTIYF
TGTGCCAGCAGCTTGGAAGCGAGACTCGCCTCTGGAAACACCATATATTTT
>TRBD1|TRBV19|TRBJ2-7|-
CATHHPDRGGEQYF
TGTGCCACTCATCACCCGGACAGGGGCGGCGAGCAGTACTTC
>TRBD1|TRBV3-1/TRBV3-2|TRBJ1-2|-
CASSQAAGRGRAYYGYTF
TGTGCCAGCAGCCAAGCTGCGGGCAGGGGGCGGGCTTACTATGGCTACACCTTC
>TRBD1|TRBV27|TRBJ2-2|-
CASRRGQRNTGELFF
TGTGCCAGCAGGAGGGGACAGCGGAACACCGGGGAGCTGTTTTTT
>TRBD1|TRBV28|TRBJ1-1|-
CASTAGGTEAFF
TGTGCCAGCACCGCAGGGGGCACTGAAGCTTTCTTT
>-|TRBV15|TRBJ2-3|-
CATSRAHQGPRRDTQYF
TGTGCCACCAGCAGAGCCCACCAGGGGCCTAGGAGAGATACGCAGTATTTT
>-|TRBV28|TRBJ1-2|once
CASSLGPPTANYGYTF
TGTGCCAGCAGTTTAGGCCCCCCGACAGCTAACTATGGCTACACCTTC
>-|TRBV7-8|TRBJ2-7|-
CASSPGWVAYEQYF
TGTGCCAGCAGCCCGGGGTGGGTAGCCTACGAGCAGTACTTC
>TRBD2|TRBV5-1|TRBJ2-1|-
CASSSQTSGVSHEQFF
TGCGCCAGCAGCTCACAAACTAGCGGGGTTTCCCATGAGCAGTTCTTC
>-|TRBV10-3|TRBJ1-6|-
CAISVSEDSPLHF
TGTGCCATCAGTGTGTCTGAGGATTCACCCCTCCACTTT
>-|TRBV28|TRBJ1-4|-
CASSLGAGEKKLFF
TGTGCCAGCAGTTTAGGGGCAGGGGAGAAAAAACTGTTTTTT
>TRBD2|TRBV9|TRBJ2-1|-
CASSPRGLAVEDEQFF
TGTGCCAGCAGCCCGAGGGGACTAGCGGTGGAGGATGAGCAGTTCTTC
>TRBD1|TRBV7-2|TRBJ1-5|-
CASSLSRGQGQPQHF
TGTGCCAGCAGCCTTAGCAGGGGGCAAGGTCAGCCCCAGCATTTT
>-|TRBV2|TRBJ2-7|-
CASRDSSYEQYF
TGTGCCAGCAGAGACAGCTCCTACGAGCAGTACTTC
>TRBD2|TRBV7-2|TRBJ2-2|-
CASSQWGLAGGPWVGELFF
TGTGCCAGCAGCCAGTGGGGACTAGCGGGGGGTCCATGGGTCGGGGAGCTGTTTTTT
>-|TRBV10-3|TRBJ2-7|-
CAISGGRYEQYF
TGTGCCATCAGCGGGGGACGCTACGAGCAGTACTTC
>-|TRBV9|TRBJ2-7|-
CASNPSLSFPYEQYF
TGTGCCAGCAACCCCTCCCTTAGCTTTCCCTACGAGCAGTACTTC
>TRBD1|TRBV14|TRBJ2-3|-
CASSQGAADTQYF
TGTGCCAGTTCACAGGGGGCCGCAGATACGCAGTATTTT
>-|TRBV6-2/TRBV6-3|TRBJ1-3|-
CASSYSAQGRGNTIYF
TGTGCCAGCAGTTACTCGGCCCAGGGGAGAGGAAACACCATATATTTT
>TRBD1|TRBV5-4|TRBJ1-1|-
CASSRGQGSYTEAFF
TGTGCCAGCAGCCGTGGACAGGGCTCCTACACTGAAGCTTTCTTT
>-|TRBV4-3|TRBJ2-1|once
CASSQDFGWGSEQFF
TGCGCCAGCAGCCAAGATTTCGGGTGGGGCAGTGAGCAGTTCTTC
>TRBD1|TRBV7-2|TRBJ1-5|-
CASSPGQGSNQPQHF
TGTGCCAGCAGCCCGGGACAGGGTAGCAATCAGCCCCAGCATTTT
>-|TRBV5-6|TRBJ1-2|-
CASSPEPTGVLYGYTF
TGTGCCAGCAGCCCCGAACCGACAGGCGTCCTCTATGGCTACACCTTC
>-|TRBV5-4|TRBJ1-4|-
CASSLVGTTGSKLFF
TGTGCCAGCAGCTTGGTTGGGACAACTGGATCTAAACTGTTTTTT
>TRBD1|TRBV7-9|TRBJ1-4|-
CASSFQGAGEKLFF
TGTGCCAGCAGCTTCCAGGGGGCGGGAGAAAAACTGTTTTTT
>-|TRBV27|TRBJ1-1|-
CASRTRMGPMNTEAFF
TGTGCCAGCAGAACCAGAATGGGGCCTATGAACACTGAAGCTTTCTTT
>TRBD1|TRBV4-3|TRBJ1-2|few
CASSHETQGSLSGYTF
TGCGCCAGCAGCCACGAAACACAGGGGTCCCTCTCTGGCTACACCTTC
>TRBD1|TRBV5-4|TRBJ2-3|-
CASSPARDRSTDTQYF
TGTGCCAGCAGCCCTGCACGGGACAGGAGCACAGATACGCAGTATTTT
>TRBD1|TRBV4-3|TRBJ1-2|-
CASSRGDSSNYGYTF
TGCGCCAGCAGCCGAGGGGACAGCTCTAACTATGGCTACACCTTC
>TRBD2|TRBV2|TRBJ2-1|-
CASRHERGAANEQFF
TGTGCCAGCAGACATGAGCGGGGGGCGGCCAATGAGCAGTTCTTC
>-|TRBV6-6|TRBJ2-7|-
CASSSHGGSYEQYF
TGTGCCAGCAGTTCCCATGGGGGGTCCTACGAGCAGTACTTC
>-|TRBV27|TRBJ1-2|-
CASSTTGVNYGYTF
TGTGCCAGCAGTACGACGGGGGTAAACTATGGCTACACCTTC
>-|TRBV4-1|TRBJ1-2|-
CASSQDAGDGYTF
TGCGCCAGCAGCCAAGATGCGGGGGATGGCTACACCTTC
>-|TRBV3-1/TRBV3-2|TRBJ2-1|few
CASSQVNRGSYNEQFF
TGTGCCAGCAGCCAAGTGAATAGGGGGTCCTACAATGAGCAGTTCTTC
>TRBD2|TRBV3-1/TRBV3-2|TRBJ2-3|once
CASSQEAGVADTQYF
TGTGCCAGCAGCCAAGAAGCGGGGGTAGCGGATACGCAGTATTTT
>-|TRBV5-4|TRBJ1-1|-
CASSREGPGSTEAFF
TGTGCCAGCAGCAGAGAGGGCCCCGGCAGCACTGAAGCTTTCTTT